Sequencing of this TCR beta chain was carried out in a study of blood T cells in healthy people across ages. Next came a second PCR, run for roughly 7 to 12 cycles, which used a sample-barcoded 5' primer along with a J-beta primer mix. TCRdb independently ran MiXCR on the 5' RACE reads; one entry per CDR3 protein. The sample holds roughly 1,500,000 distinct CDR3 sequences, 30% to 35% seen once. CDR1 SEHNR and CDR2 FQNEAQ come from the germline V gene (reference sequence). The CDR3 loop spans 16 amino acids. The sample consisted of blood. The TCR sequence derives from a woman under 40 in good health. The chain joins TRBV7-9 to TRBJ2-5; 7 nucleotides match TRBD1. The J call is in doubt because the DNA end fits TRBJ2-7 better. This CDR3 is CASSLGGGPLSHEQYF. The CDR3 DNA reads TGTGCCAGCAGCTTAGGAGGGGGCCCTCTTAGCCACGAGCAGTACTTC.